Sequencing of this T cell receptor beta chain was carried out in a study of graft-versus-host responses after intestinal transplantation. TCRdb's table, derived via immunoSEQ multiplex PCR, lists solely in-frame clones and lacks some. The repertoire holds roughly 20,000 clones, with about 89% as singletons. The CDR3 has 12 amino acids. Between the trimmed V and J ends, which lost 9 bases and 11 bases, there was a span of 19 bases. Germline V CDR1 and CDR2: SNHLY, FYNNEI. The sequence was collected from a human patient who received an intestinal transplant, so some T cells may come from the graft donor. The sample was PBMCs, taken approximately 220 days after intestinal transplant. The chain couples TRBV2 to TRBJ1-1; no clear D. CDR3 in amino acids: CASTGDEVLAFF. In nucleotides, the CDR3 is TGTGCCAGTACGGGAGATGAGGTTCTGGCTTTCTTT.